A single sample gave rise to the 25 T cell receptor beta chains below, sequenced in a study of identical twins. In TCRdb, the 5' RACE reads were re-called with MiXCR into one record per CDR3 protein. The data show roughly 570,000 distinct CDR3 sequences, with around a tenth seen just once and more than 2.5% held by the top ten. These data were also filed under a second study, of yellow fever vaccine responses in identical twins.

The sample comprised PBMCs. The receptors come from a woman aged 18 to 35 in good health.

The V gene is TRBV19, the J gene TRBJ2-7; D is uncertain. V was trimmed by 4 bases and J by 2 bases, leaving 9 bases between them. Germline lookup yields CDR1 LNHDA and CDR2 SQIVND (reference sequence). This CDR3 comprises 13 residues. CDR3: CASSKVRAYEQYF. The CDR3 DNA is TGTGCCAGTAGTAAAGTCAGAGCCTACGAGCAGTACTTC.

The table lists this clonotype with many counts. The rearrangement joins TRBV20-1 to TRBJ1-4, with D perhaps matching TRBD1 (5 bases). Germline V gene sequence: CDR1 DFQATT, CDR2 SNEGSKA (reference sequence). The length of the CDR3 is 15 residues. The ends were cut back, 3 bases at V and 7 bases at J, with 18 bases in the middle. This CDR3 is CSARGKTGRGEKLFF. CDR3 nucleotides: TGCAGTGCTAGGGGGAAGACGGGGAGGGGTGAAAAACTGTTTTTT.

This sequence joins TRBV4-1 and TRBJ2-5; 7 bases line up with TRBD2. The junction had 4 bases not matched to a gene; V was cut back by 4 bases and J by 2 bases. The CDR3 contains 14 residues. Germline V gene data show CDR1 as MGHRA and CDR2 as YSYEKL. The CDR3 bases are TGCGCCAGCAGCCGCGGGGGTCTACAAGAGACCCAGTACTTC. Its protein is CASSRGGLQETQYF.

The rearrangement uses TRBV12-3 or TRBV12-4 and TRBJ1-4, with a tentative D call TRBD1 (6 bases). The CDR3 contains 12 residues. The CDR3 coding sequence is TGTGCTATACAGGGCGATAATGAAAAACTGTTTTTT. It encodes CAIQGDNEKLFF.

This clonotype has just a few counts. As DNA, the CDR3 is TGCGCCAGCAGCTTGGCTGGGTTGTACGAGCAGTACTTC. Encoded protein: CASSLAGLYEQYF. The V and J genes are TRBV5-1 and TRBJ2-7; D uncertain. Germline lookup yields CDR1 SGHRS and CDR2 YFSETQ. The CDR3 has 13 amino acids. The V end was cut by 0 bases, the J end by 4 bases, with 8 bases between.

This clonotype was counted a few times. The rearrangement uses TRBV25-1 and TRBJ1-1, with D possibly TRBD1 on 6 matching bases. V lost 4 bases and J lost 4, with 10 bases in between. Looked up from germline, CDR1 is MGHDK and CDR2 is SYGVNS. CDR3 length equals 13 residues. The CDR3 nucleotides read TGTGCCAGCAGTGCGGGGGGCGCCACTGAAGCTTTCTTT. It encodes CASSAGGATEAFF. The full variable domain, its missing parts supplied by reference TRBV25-1 and TRBJ1-1, is EADIYQTPRYLVIGTGKKITLECSQTMGHDKMYWYQQDPGMELHLIHYSYGVNSTEKGDLSSESTVSRIRTEHFPLTLESARPSHTSQYLCASSAGGATEAFFGQGTRLTVV.

This clonotype was found many times. The rearrangement links TRBV4-3 to TRBJ1-2; D might be TRBD1 (5 bases). Germline lookup yields CDR1 LGHNA and CDR2 YSLEER. V was shortened by 1 base and J by 3 bases, with 9 bases between the two germline ends. The CDR3 sequence is 14 residues long. The CDR3 DNA follows: TGCGCCAGCAGCCAAGTTAAAGGGGACTATGGCTACACCTTC. It yields the protein CASSQVKGDYGYTF.

This clonotype was recorded a few times. The CDR3 spells CASSSGDSKPYEQYF. The CDR3 nucleotides are TGCGCCAGCAGTTCTGGGGACAGCAAACCCTACGAGCAGTACTTC. The chain couples TRBV5-1 to TRBJ2-7; 7 positions agree with TRBD1. The germline V gene encodes CDR1 SGHRS and CDR2 YFSETQ. Trimming removed 5 bases from V and 2 bases from J; junction bases left unmatched: 10. CDR3 length: 15 residues. Together with reference TRBV5-1 and TRBJ2-7, the CDR3 gives the full variable domain: KAGVTQTPRYLIKTRGQQVTLSCSPISGHRSVSWYQQTPGQGLQFLFEYFSETQRNKGNFPGRFSGRQFSNSRSEMNVSTLELGDSALYLCASSSGDSKPYEQYFGPGTRLTVT.

This clonotype was seen only a few times. The chain links TRBV12-3 or TRBV12-4 to TRBJ1-1; unclear D gene. V was clipped by 6 bases and J by 13 bases, with 18 bases between them. The CDR3 has 12 residues. DNA of the CDR3: TGTGCCAGCAGCCCGACATTGGTTGGGTTTTTCTTT. Translated, it gives CASSPTLVGFFF.

This clonotype was found many times. This sequence joins TRBV4-3 and TRBJ2-1; 12 bases match TRBD2. Germline-derived CDR1 and CDR2 are LGHNA and YSLEER. The CDR3 contains 18 residues. V was pared by 1 base and J by 5 bases, with 9 bases of the junction left unmatched. This chain's CDR3 is CASSQVWTSGNANNEQFF. Written as DNA, the CDR3 is TGCGCCAGCAGCCAAGTGTGGACTAGCGGGAACGCCAACAATGAGCAGTTCTTC.

This clonotype occurred many times. The CDR3 coding sequence is TGTGCCAGCAGCTTTTTTTTCGGCGGCAAAGAGACCCAGTACTTC. Its protein product is CASSFFFGGKETQYF. The rearrangement joins TRBV7-2 to TRBJ2-5, with no clear D. The germline V gene has CDR1 SGHTA and CDR2 FQGNSA. V was shortened by 3 bases and J by 3 bases, with 14 bases between the two germline ends. The CDR3 has 15 amino acids.

This clonotype showed up many times. The chain is built from TRBV12-3 or TRBV12-4 and TRBJ2-3, with 7 bases matching TRBD2. The CDR3 loop spans 14 amino acids. The ends lost 4 bases at V and 2 bases at J; junction bases unmatched: 3. CDR3 sequence reads: CASSSGTITDTQYF. DNA for the CDR3: TGTGCCAGCAGTTCAGGGACTATCACAGATACGCAGTATTTT.

With respect to this clonotype: This may stem from a read error, because a much larger clone lies one nucleotide away. CDR3 DNA: TGTGCCAGCAGCAAATACAGGGACAGGGTCCACGAGCAGTACTTC. As protein: CASSKYRDRVHEQYF. J is TRBJ2-7 and V is TRBV21-1; no DNA check was done on the table's D call, TRBD1. TRBV21-1 is a known pseudogene. This CDR3 has 15 residues.

The chain has TRBV3-1 and TRBJ2-3; D uncertain. CDR3 size: 15 residues. CDR1 and CDR2 from the germline V gene are LGHDT and YNNKEL (reference sequence). The V end lost 4 bases, the J end lost 2 bases, and 13 bases lay between the germline ends. This CDR3 is CASSPDRTHTDTQYF. As DNA, the CDR3 is TGTGCCAGCAGCCCAGACCGGACGCACACAGATACGCAGTATTTT.

In this sample, this clonotype turned up many times. The chain recombines TRBV20-1 with TRBJ2-7; TRBD2 matches 9 bases. Germline assignment: CDR1 DFQATT and CDR2 SNEGSKA (reference sequence). The CDR3 spans 18 residues. The V gene end was trimmed by 0 bases and the J gene end by 2 bases; junction bases not matched to a gene: 14. DNA for the CDR3: TGCAGTGCTAGAGATCTCTGGGCTAGCGGGATGGTTGCCTACGAGCAGTACTTC. Its translation: CSARDLWASGMVAYEQYF.

This clonotype appeared a few times. The chain recombines TRBV12-3 or TRBV12-4 with TRBJ2-5; 12 positions match TRBD2. V gave up 3 bases and J gave up 4 bases; unmatched junction bases: 3. This CDR3 has 15 amino acids. The CDR3, as DNA: TGTGCCAGCAGTTTTCAACTAGCGGGGGGAGAGACCCAGTACTTC. Translation gives CASSFQLAGGETQYF.

This clonotype has just a few counts. The V call is TRBV7-2, the J call TRBJ2-3; 12 bases line up with TRBD2. Germline-derived CDR1 and CDR2 are SGHTA and FQGNSA. Trimming took 5 bases from V and 5 from J; bases not matched to a gene: 11. This CDR3 region has 17 residues. The CDR3 sequence: CASSDRLAGDFGDTQYF. The CDR3, as DNA: TGTGCCAGCAGCGACCGACTAGCGGGAGATTTCGGAGATACGCAGTATTTT. Complete variable domain (other parts from reference TRBV7-2 and TRBJ2-3): GAGVSQSPSNKVTEKGKDVELRCDPISGHTALYWYRQSLGQGLEFLIYFQGNSAPDKSGLPSDRFSAERTGGSVSTLTIQRTQQEDSAVYLCASSDRLAGDFGDTQYFGPGTRLTVL.

The chain carries TRBV7-8 and TRBJ2-1, with D hard to call. Germline V gene sequence: CDR1 SGHVS, CDR2 FQNEAQ. V dropped 4 bases and J dropped 9 bases, with 16 bases sitting between them. CDR3 size: 14 residues. The CDR3 coding sequence is TGTGCCAGCAGCTCCATCGATTCGTATTTTGAGCAGTTCTTC. The encoded protein is CASSSIDSYFEQFF.

There are many counts of this clonotype. This chain connects TRBV20-1 to TRBJ2-1, with 7 bases that match TRBD2. This CDR3 region has 16 residues. J lost 2 bases, V lost 3 bases, and 10 bases had no gene match. Looked up from germline, CDR1 is DFQATT and CDR2 is SNEGSKA (reference sequence). The DNA of the CDR3 is TGCAGTGCTAGCCTCCTGGAGCGGGGAACCTACAATGAGCAGTTCTTC. This encodes CSASLLERGTYNEQFF.

This clonotype has a count of ten or more. The CDR3 here is CASSPQGAGDTDTQYF. CDR3 DNA sequence: TGTGCCAGCAGCCCCCAAGGAGCGGGAGACACAGATACGCAGTATTTT. V gene TRBV4-2 combines with J gene TRBJ2-3, with 8 bases lining up with TRBD2. Trimming cost V 4 bases and J 2 bases; bases outside gene matches: 8. The CDR3 is 16 amino acids. Germline CDR1 is LGHNA and CDR2 is YNFKEQ.

This clonotype has ten or more counts. The V gene is TRBV24-1, the J gene TRBJ2-5, with D tentatively TRBD2 (6 bases). V was clipped by 5 bases and J by 5 bases, with 11 bases between them. Germline lookup yields CDR1 KGHDR and CDR2 SFDVKD. This CDR3 has 13 amino acids. Here the CDR3 reads CATSVGGLETQYF. CDR3 sequence (DNA): TGTGCCACCAGTGTTGGAGGGTTGGAGACCCAGTACTTC.

The chain is built from TRBV3-1 and TRBJ2-5; D is tentatively TRBD1 or TRBD2 (5 bases each). The CDR3 is 16 residues long. Germline values: CDR1 LGHDT, CDR2 YNNKEL (reference sequence). V was pared by 0 bases and J by 5 bases, with 16 bases between. The CDR3: CASSQDTRGVRETQYF. The DNA for the CDR3 is TGTGCCAGCAGCCAAGATACTAGAGGGGTACGGGAGACCCAGTACTTC.

The sample holds many counts of this clonotype. The chain employs TRBV7-2 and TRBJ1-1; D possibly corresponds to TRBD1 (5 bases). Trimming cost V 7 bases and J 4 bases, with 19 bases left between them. Germline assignment: CDR1 SGHTA and CDR2 FQGNSA. The CDR3 runs 15 residues. The CDR3 region is CASKQNGGIGTEAFF. The CDR3 nucleotides are TGTGCCAGCAAACAAAACGGGGGTATAGGCACTGAAGCTTTCTTT. Together with reference TRBV7-2 and TRBJ1-1, the CDR3 gives the full variable domain: GAGVSQSPSNKVTEKGKDVELRCDPISGHTALYWYRQSLGQGLEFLIYFQGNSAPDKSGLPSDRFSAERTGGSVSTLTIQRTQQEDSAVYLCASKQNGGIGTEAFFGQGTRLTVV.

The chain uses TRBV6-5 and TRBJ2-7; D is uncertain. V was cut by 0 bases and J by 6 bases, with 9 bases left in between. Germline-derived CDR1 and CDR2 are MNHEY and SVGAGI. There are 13 residues in the CDR3. CDR3 loop: CASSYSSKGEQYF. The CDR3 DNA follows: TGTGCCAGCAGTTACTCAAGCAAAGGCGAGCAGTACTTC.

This clonotype turned up a few times. V and J are TRBV7-2 and TRBJ2-7; possible D gene TRBD1, 6 bases. Per germline, CDR1 SGHTA and CDR2 FQGNSA. CDR3 length: 15 residues. V was pared by 7 bases and J by 2 bases, with 18 bases between. CDR3 nucleotides: TGTGCCAGCACCTATGTCTTAGGGGGTACCTACGAGCAGTACTTC. The encoded protein is CASTYVLGGTYEQYF.